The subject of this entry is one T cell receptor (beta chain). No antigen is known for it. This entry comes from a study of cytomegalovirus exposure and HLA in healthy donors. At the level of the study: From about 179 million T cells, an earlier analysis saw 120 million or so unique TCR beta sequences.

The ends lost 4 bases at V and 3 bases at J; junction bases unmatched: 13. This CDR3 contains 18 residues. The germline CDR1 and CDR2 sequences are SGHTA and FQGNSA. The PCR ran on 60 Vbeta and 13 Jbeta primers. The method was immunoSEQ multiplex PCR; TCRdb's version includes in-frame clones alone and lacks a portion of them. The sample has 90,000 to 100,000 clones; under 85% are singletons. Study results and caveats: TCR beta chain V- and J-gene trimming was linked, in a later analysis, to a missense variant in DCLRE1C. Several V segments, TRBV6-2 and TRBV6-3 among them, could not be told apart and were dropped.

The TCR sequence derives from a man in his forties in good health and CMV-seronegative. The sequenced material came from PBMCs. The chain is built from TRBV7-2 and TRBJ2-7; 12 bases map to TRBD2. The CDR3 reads CASSSLPTSGGSYYEQYF. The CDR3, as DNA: TGTGCCAGCAGCTCCCTCCCTACTAGCGGGGGGTCGTACTACGAGCAGTACTTC.